Following are 9 T cell receptor beta chains from one sample sequenced in a study of blood T cell repertoires in COVID-19 (dated by TCRdb to 2019 to 2021). The method behind the library was the immunoSEQ multiplex PCR assay. This immuneACCESS table, as held by TCRdb, lists in-frame sequences with V and J called but not all clones. Of the missing ones, under half trace to an unresolved V gene in checked studies; the others have no known cause. The table for this sample lists about 150,000 clones; approximately 82% of them were counted only once. The ten largest clones represent 10% to 11% of the sample. The material sequenced was peripheral blood. The receptors stem from a man aged 60 to 75 who had recovered from COVID-19.

The rearrangement links TRBV7-9 to TRBJ2-5; D not certain. This CDR3 is built from 14 residues. Germline CDR1 and CDR2: SEHNR and FQNEAQ (reference sequence). Trimming removed 7 bases at V and 5 bases at J, with 17 bases between. The DNA of the CDR3 is TGTGCCAGCACCCAACTACCTTCGGAGGAGACCCAGTACTTC. Translation gives CASTQLPSEETQYF.

A single count supports this clone. This rearrangement joins TRBV7-2 to TRBJ2-7; perhaps TRBD2 as D (6 bases). V lost 6 bases to trimming and J lost 2 bases, with 17 bases between them. Per the germline V gene, CDR1 is SGHTA and CDR2 is FQGNSA. This CDR3 has 15 amino acids. CDR3 nucleotide sequence: TGTGCCAGCAGGCCGGGACTTTCAAGCCCCTACGAGCAGTACTTC. Translating gives CASRPGLSSPYEQYF.

The V and J genes are TRBV7-2 and TRBJ1-5; D uncertain. Per germline, CDR1 SGHTA and CDR2 FQGNSA. This CDR3 contains 13 residues. The ends were cut back, 2 bases at V and 3 bases at J, with 5 bases in the middle. The CDR3 nucleotides read TGTGCCAGCAGCTTAACAAACAATCAGCCCCAGCATTTT. As protein: CASSLTNNQPQHF. The full variable domain, rest sourced from reference TRBV7-2 and TRBJ1-5, is GAGVSQSPSNKVTEKGKDVELRCDPISGHTALYWYRQSLGQGLEFLIYFQGNSAPDKSGLPSDRFSAERTGGSVSTLTIQRTQQEDSAVYLCASSLTNNQPQHFGDGTRLSIL.

This clone was observed a single time. The gene calls are TRBV7-2 and TRBJ2-7; possibly TRBD2 for D (5 bases). This CDR3 comprises 12 residues. V was clipped by 6 bases and J by 4 bases, with 10 bases between them. Germline-derived CDR1 and CDR2 are SGHTA and FQGNSA. CDR3 nucleotides: TGTGCCAGCAGATCCGGGATTTACGAGCAGTACTTC. Its translation: CASRSGIYEQYF.

The gene calls are TRBV7-3 and TRBJ2-7; D is undetermined. V was trimmed by 5 bases and J by 8 bases, leaving 22 bases between them. The CDR3 loop spans 15 amino acids. CDR1 and CDR2 from the germline V gene are SGHTA and FQGTGA. As DNA, the CDR3 is TGTGCCAGCAGCCCTGGATTCCAGGCCTACGAGCAGCAGTACTTC. Translated: CASSPGFQAYEQQYF.

V gene TRBV5-1 combines with J gene TRBJ1-4; the D is unclear. The CDR3 has 15 residues. Germline CDR1 is SGHRS and CDR2 is YFSETQ. Trimming took off 0 bases at V and 6 bases at J, with 12 bases between the two ends. CDR3 coding DNA: TGCGCCAGCAGCTTGGGGTCCCATCCGGATGAAAAACTGTTTTTT. Protein product: CASSLGSHPDEKLFF. The full variable domain, with the rest looked up from reference TRBV5-1 and TRBJ1-4, is KAGVTQTPRYLIKTRGQQVTLSCSPISGHRSVSWYQQTPGQGLQFLFEYFSETQRNKGNFPGRFSGRQFSNSRSEMNVSTLELGDSALYLCASSLGSHPDEKLFFGSGTQLSVL.

This clone was counted once. The V call is TRBV6-6, the J call TRBJ2-1, with 7 bases fitting TRBD2. Germline values: CDR1 MNHNY, CDR2 SVGAGI (reference sequence). J gave up 0 bases and V 4 bases, and 3 bases lay outside the gene matches. The CDR3 spans 15 residues. The CDR3 nucleotides are TGTGCCAGCAGTTCGCGGGGGAGCTCCTACAATGAGCAGTTCTTC. Its protein is CASSSRGSSYNEQFF.

The CDR3 DNA sequence: TGTGCCAGTAGTATCGGGACTAGCGGGCCCTACGAGCAGTACTTC. Translating gives CASSIGTSGPYEQYF. V usage is TRBV19 and J usage is TRBJ2-7; 12 bases match TRBD2. Losses at the gene ends were 3 bases for V and 2 bases for J; bases not matched to a gene: 2. Germline V gene lookup returns CDR1 LNHDA and CDR2 SQIVND (reference sequence). The CDR3 sequence is 15 residues long. Based on the CDR3 plus reference TRBV19 and TRBJ2-7, the full variable domain is DGGITQSPKYLFRKEGQNVTLSCEQNLNHDAMYWYRQDPGQGLRLIYYSQIVNDFQKGDIAEGYSVSREKKESFPLTVTSAQKNPTAFYLCASSIGTSGPYEQYFGPGTRLTVT.

The chain carries TRBV28 and TRBJ1-6, with D tentatively TRBD1 (6 bases). The V and J ends lost 5 bases and 10 bases respectively, with 24 bases between them. Germline V gene lookup returns CDR1 MDHEN and CDR2 SYDVKM. The CDR3 has 17 amino acids. The CDR3 reads CASSLTAYTGSGSPLHF. DNA for the CDR3: TGTGCCAGCAGTCTGACCGCCTATACAGGGTCGGGATCACCCCTCCACTTT.